The clone carrying this TCR beta chain has a single count. The sample originates from a study of blood T cell repertoires in COVID-19. About the research overall: Sample material is recorded as cDNA or gDNA derived from T cells, B-cell-depleted T cells, or PBMCs.

V was pared by 8 bases and J by 1 base, with 9 bases between. The germline gives CDR1 MNHNY, CDR2 SVGAGI (reference sequence). This CDR3 is 13 amino acids long. TCRdb's table, derived via immunoSEQ multiplex PCR, lists solely in-frame clones and lacks some. The profile shows over 200,000 clones, 81% of them singletons. The J gene is TRBJ2-1, the V gene TRBV6-6, with a weak D call TRBD2 (5 bases). Sequenced sample: PBMCs or T cells enriched from blood (not recorded which). This TCR was sampled from a woman between 45 and 65 years old with acute COVID-19. CDR3 nucleotides: TGTGCCAGCTCACGGGGATCCTACAATGAGCAGTTCTTC. It yields the protein CASSRGSYNEQFF.